This T cell receptor (beta chain) was identified during a study of blood T cell repertoires in COVID-19. Overall study: PBMCs, B-cell-depleted T cells, or T cells provided the cDNA or gDNA that made up the material.

The germline V gene encodes CDR1 SGHTA and CDR2 FQGNSA. This CDR3 is built from 15 residues. Trimming stripped 3 bases from V and 5 bases from J, with 14 bases between. All enrollees were about 18 to 89 years old and from 24 US areas. In assigning cohorts, the study relied on participant-reported clinical history. Participants in the exposed group had met a COVID-19 case in the 2 weeks before joining the study. The protocol was immunoSEQ multiplex PCR, while the TCRdb copy is restricted to in-frame clones and leaves out a portion. The sample shows approximately 150,000 clones, approximately 80% of them seen only once.

Input material: PBMCs or T cells enriched from blood (not recorded which). The TCR comes from a man between 65 and 80 years old who had been exposed to COVID-19. The rearrangement joins TRBV7-2 to TRBJ2-1; D not certain. The CDR3 DNA follows: TGTGCCAGCAGCTTTACTCGAGTAAACGACAATGAGCAGTTCTTC. It encodes CASSFTRVNDNEQFF.